Below are 25 T cell receptor beta chains sequenced from a single sample in a study of T cells after yellow fever vaccination. In TCRdb, the 5' RACE reads were re-called with MiXCR into one record per CDR3 protein. The sample shows about 160,000 distinct CDR3 sequences, around 8.5% of them seen only once. This material consisted of CD8+ T cells sorted from PBMCs, taken 45 days after the yellow fever booster vaccination. The receptors here all came from a man younger than 35 who received the YFV17D yellow fever vaccine.

This chain connects TRBV4-1 to TRBJ2-4, with D perhaps assigned TRBD1 or TRBD2 (5 bases each). Germline CDR1 reads MGHRA; CDR2 reads YSYEKL. The CDR3 is made up of 16 amino acids. Trimming stripped 2 bases from V and 4 bases from J, with 15 bases between. CDR3 residues: CASSQPNRGTKNIQYF. CDR3 DNA sequence: TGCGCCAGCAGCCAACCGAACCGGGGCACGAAAAACATTCAGTACTTC.

The chain has TRBV4-3 and TRBJ1-3; 9 nucleotides align to TRBD1. The V segment lost 2 bases and the J segment 8 bases; nucleotides outside the gene matches: 4. Germline-derived CDR1 and CDR2 are LGHNA and YSLEER. CDR3 length: 14 amino acids. The CDR3 reads CASSQYRGLDTIYF. The DNA of the CDR3 is TGCGCCAGCAGCCAATACAGGGGGCTGGACACCATATATTTT.

This chain uses TRBV6-5 with TRBJ1-1, with TRBD1 matching over 7 bases. V was pared by 5 bases and J by 5 bases, with 11 bases of the junction left unmatched. Germline CDR1 and CDR2: MNHEY and SVGAGI. This CDR3 has 15 amino acids. The CDR3 spells CASSTGVGGLTEAFF. CDR3 DNA sequence: TGTGCCAGCAGTACTGGGGTAGGGGGCCTTACTGAAGCTTTCTTT.

The rearrangement uses TRBV6-5 and TRBJ2-3; no clear D gene. Trimming left V 6 bases short and J 2 bases short, with 15 bases between. CDR3 length: 15 residues. Germline loops: CDR1 MNHEY, CDR2 SVGAGI. CDR3 DNA: TGTGCCAGCAGCCGGTCGCGGCCCTACACAGATACGCAGTATTTT. Amino acid sequence: CASSRSRPYTDTQYF.

The rearrangement uses TRBV9 and TRBJ2-5; 7 nucleotides align to TRBD1. The CDR3 extends over 15 amino acids. V lost 4 bases to trimming and J lost 2 bases; unmatched junction nucleotides: 8. Germline CDR1 and CDR2: SGDLS and YYNGEE. Here the CDR3 DNA reads TGTGCCAGCAGCCTTTACGGGACAGAACAAGAGACCCAGTACTTC. This translates into CASSLYGTEQETQYF.

This clonotype was found many times. The J gene is TRBJ1-2, the V gene TRBV4-3; weak D call: TRBD1 (5 bases). CDR1 and CDR2 (germline): LGHNA, YSLEER. With 1 base removed from V and 9 bases from J, the gap between germline ends came to 6 bases. The CDR3 covers 11 residues. CDR3 region: CASSQGQRYTF. The DNA of the CDR3 is TGCGCCAGCAGCCAAGGACAGCGCTACACCTTC.

This clonotype was seen only a few times. The V call is TRBV12-3 or TRBV12-4, the J call TRBJ2-7; D may be TRBD2 (5 bases). The V and J ends lost 8 bases and 1 base respectively, with 12 bases between them. The CDR3 contains 13 residues. This chain's CDR3 is CASSSGESYEQYF. The CDR3 nucleotides read TGTGCCAGCTCCAGCGGTGAATCCTACGAGCAGTACTTC.

The V gene is TRBV7-2, the J gene TRBJ2-1; weak D call: TRBD2 (7 bases). The CDR3 spans 14 residues. Germline V lookup: CDR1 SGHTA, CDR2 FQGNSA. The V end lost 4 bases, the J end lost 6 bases, and 13 bases lay between the germline ends. The CDR3 protein is CASSWGGGGNEQFF. CDR3 sequence (DNA): TGTGCCAGCAGCTGGGGGGGCGGCGGCAATGAGCAGTTCTTC. Looking up the rest from reference TRBV7-2 and TRBJ2-1 gives the full variable domain: GAGVSQSPSNKVTEKGKDVELRCDPISGHTALYWYRQSLGQGLEFLIYFQGNSAPDKSGLPSDRFSAERTGGSVSTLTIQRTQQEDSAVYLCASSWGGGGNEQFFGPGTRLTVL.

J is TRBJ1-2 and V is TRBV6-8; a weak D match, TRBD1 (5 bases). Looked up from germline, CDR1 is MNHGY and CDR2 is SAAAGT. Trimming stripped 6 bases from V and 8 bases from J, with 22 bases between. The CDR3 contains 15 residues. The CDR3 sequence is CASRLKPPGPTGYTF. CDR3 DNA: TGTGCCAGCAGACTCAAACCTCCGGGGCCGACGGGCTACACCTTC.

This clonotype was picked up a small number of times. The V call is TRBV5-1, the J call TRBJ1-1, with 7 bases fitting TRBD1. This CDR3 contains 15 residues. The V gene end was trimmed by 4 bases and the J gene end by 4 bases; junction bases not matched to a gene: 10. The germline V gene encodes CDR1 SGHRS and CDR2 YFSETQ. Written as DNA, the CDR3 is TGCGCCAGCAGCCACTCCTCCTCAGGGGGCACTGAAGCTTTCTTT. Protein: CASSHSSSGGTEAFF. Supplemented by reference TRBV5-1 and TRBJ1-1, the full variable domain reads KAGVTQTPRYLIKTRGQQVTLSCSPISGHRSVSWYQQTPGQGLQFLFEYFSETQRNKGNFPGRFSGRQFSNSRSEMNVSTLELGDSALYLCASSHSSSGGTEAFFGQGTRLTVV.

This clonotype appeared a few times. The chain carries TRBV12-3 or TRBV12-4 and TRBJ1-4, with D maybe TRBD1 (5 bases). V was pared by 6 bases and J by 6 bases, with 14 bases between. The CDR3 runs 14 residues. The CDR3 DNA reads TGTGCCAGCAGACTGACTCTAGGGGATGAAAAACTGTTTTTT. This encodes CASRLTLGDEKLFF.

V gene TRBV4-2 combines with J gene TRBJ2-5, with D perhaps matching TRBD2 (6 bases). Germline V CDR1 and CDR2: LGHNA, YNFKEQ. This CDR3 has 20 residues. Trimming stripped 0 bases from V and 4 bases from J, with 27 bases between. CDR3 DNA sequence: TGTGCCAGCAGCCAAGATCTACAGGTGGGACTCCGCCGGGGAGGAGAGACCCAGTACTTC. Encoded protein: CASSQDLQVGLRRGGETQYF.

The CDR3 loop is CAANRGREQFF. CDR3 DNA: TGTGCCGCGAACAGAGGCCGTGAGCAGTTCTTC. J is TRBJ2-1 and V is TRBV6-2 or TRBV6-3, with no clear D. Germline V gene sequence: CDR1 MNHEY, CDR2 SVGEGT. V was cut by 11 bases and J by 9 bases, with 14 bases left in between. This CDR3 has 11 amino acids.

This clonotype was observed a handful of times. This chain uses TRBV4-3 with TRBJ2-3, with 9 bases matching TRBD2. CDR1 is LGHNA, CDR2 YSLEER, per germline. V lost 1 base to trimming and J lost 2 bases; unmatched junction nucleotides: 1. This CDR3 spans 15 amino acids. The CDR3 here is CASSQASGDTDTQYF. CDR3 bases: TGCGCCAGCAGCCAAGCTAGCGGGGACACAGATACGCAGTATTTT.

This clonotype was observed a handful of times. The J gene is TRBJ1-2, the V gene TRBV10-3, with D perhaps TRBD1 (6 bases). Germline V gives CDR1 ENHRY, CDR2 SYGVKD. The CDR3 covers 16 residues. V was pared by 0 bases and J by 3 bases, with 14 bases between. CDR3 nucleotide sequence: TGTGCCATCAGTGAGTCACCCCAGGGGACGGACTATGGCTACACCTTC. Its translation is CAISESPQGTDYGYTF.

This clonotype was seen a few times. The chain links TRBV6-5 to TRBJ1-6; 7 nucleotides match TRBD1. The CDR3 has 15 amino acids. The V gene end was trimmed by 6 bases and the J gene end by 7 bases; junction bases not matched to a gene: 9. CDR1 and CDR2 from the germline V gene are MNHEY and SVGAGI. The DNA of the CDR3 is TGTGCCAGCAGGGATTCGACAGGGTGGAATTCACCCCTCCACTTT. Protein product: CASRDSTGWNSPLHF.

This clonotype has only a few counts. The rearrangement links TRBV6-2 or TRBV6-3 to TRBJ1-5, with a weak D call TRBD1 (6 bases). V shed 7 bases and J shed 7 bases, with 14 bases lying between them. Germline V gene sequence: CDR1 MNHEY, CDR2 SVGEGT. The CDR3 consists of 13 residues. The CDR3 region has the DNA TGTGCCAGCACCCTCGGGGGCGGGCAGCCCCAGCATTTT. Translation: CASTLGGGQPQHF.

The chain combines TRBV7-8 with TRBJ2-5; D unclear. The CDR3 length is 14 residues. Germline CDR1 reads SGHVS; CDR2 reads FQNEAQ. Between the trimmed V and J ends, which lost 2 bases and 5 bases, there was a span of 12 bases. The CDR3 DNA follows: TGTGCCAGCAGCTTAAGTAACTCGTGGGAGACCCAGTACTTC. As protein: CASSLSNSWETQYF.

V and J are TRBV9 and TRBJ2-2; D is unclear. Trimming left V 3 bases short and J 4 bases short, with 7 bases between. The CDR3 runs to 13 residues. Per germline, CDR1 SGDLS and CDR2 YYNGEE. CDR3 region: CASSAEPTGELFF. In nucleotides, the CDR3 is TGTGCCAGCAGCGCCGAACCCACCGGGGAGCTGTTTTTT.

The chain joins TRBV7-9 to TRBJ2-7; 9 bases map to TRBD1. The V gene end was trimmed by 5 bases and the J gene end by 2 bases; junction bases not matched to a gene: 7. This CDR3 comprises 15 residues. The germline CDR1 and CDR2 sequences are SEHNR and FQNEAQ (reference sequence). CDR3 protein: CASSLTGTGPYEQYF. The CDR3 DNA sequence: TGTGCCAGCAGCCTTACCGGGACAGGGCCCTACGAGCAGTACTTC.

The gene calls are TRBV12-3 or TRBV12-4 and TRBJ2-7; 9 nucleotides match TRBD2. CDR3 size: 15 residues. Trimming took 6 bases from V and 0 from J; bases not matched to a gene: 6. The DNA of the CDR3 is TGTGCCAGCAGCCCCGGACTAGCGATCTCCTACGAGCAGTACTTC. Translated: CASSPGLAISYEQYF.

Only a few counts were recorded for this clonotype. The CDR3, as DNA: TGCGCCAGCAGCCAAGAACCGAGGACTAGTAGTTCAGATACGCAGTATTTT. This translates into CASSQEPRTSSSDTQYF. V and J are TRBV4-1 and TRBJ2-3; TRBD2 agrees at 7 bases. The V gene end was trimmed by 0 bases and the J gene end by 4 bases; junction bases not matched to a gene: 10. The CDR3 totals 17 residues. Germline values: CDR1 MGHRA, CDR2 YSYEKL.

The chain joins TRBV9 to TRBJ2-5; TRBD1 aligns across 11 bases. Trimming cost V 4 bases and J 5 bases; bases outside gene matches: 7. The CDR3 sequence is 15 residues long. Germline assignment: CDR1 SGDLS and CDR2 YYNGEE. This CDR3 reads CASSFRDRGVETQYF. In DNA form, the CDR3 reads TGTGCCAGCAGCTTCCGGGACAGGGGGGTTGAGACCCAGTACTTC.

The rearrangement links TRBV4-3 to TRBJ2-1; 9 bases agree with TRBD2. Unmatched junction bases numbered 10, after V lost 0 bases and J lost 7 bases. CDR3 size: 17 residues. CDR1 is LGHNA and CDR2 is YSLEER in the germline V gene. CDR3: CASSQEWASGAGNEQFF. CDR3 nucleotides: TGCGCCAGCAGCCAAGAATGGGCTAGCGGGGCCGGGAATGAGCAGTTCTTC.

This clonotype was detected a few times. The chain is built from TRBV20-1 and TRBJ2-3; possibly TRBD2 for D (6 bases). CDR1 is DFQATT and CDR2 is SNEGSKA in the germline V gene (reference sequence). V was shortened by 0 bases and J by 1 base, with 11 bases between the two germline ends. CDR3 length: 15 residues. CDR3 region: CSARDLTGGTDTQYF. The CDR3 DNA is TGCAGTGCTAGAGATTTGACGGGGGGCACAGATACGCAGTATTTT.